The entry below describes one T cell receptor beta chain. Its antigen is unknown. No much larger clone exists at a distance of one base, and base qualities are not known. This sample is drawn from a study of blood T cell repertoires in COVID-19 (dated by TCRdb to the early 2020s). Looking at the study overall: Samples covering the acute and convalescent phases of COVID-19 were provided by collaborators in the United States, Italy and Spain. The material from the prospective study consisted of cDNA or gDNA derived from T cells, B-cell-depleted T cells, or PBMCs. Subjects who had been exposed to COVID-19, were actively infected with it, or had recovered from it provided the deeply sampled blood TCRbeta repertoires that made up the dataset. The repertoires were made available in a free public database intended to serve as a resource for research on the immune response to SARS-CoV-2. Samples came from the ongoing ImmuneRACE study (first 160 participants) plus 1,254 subjects from 6 global collaborators. The sample metadata nearly always contained a de-identified subject ID, COVID-19 status, age in years and sex. Where available, HLA class I and class II types were taken from metadata supplied by the sample provider and were not determined by assay-based typing.

The paper as a whole reports these results and caveats: The amount of clinical and demographic metadata varied by source and participant and was provided uncurated.

Whole blood was collected in K2EDTA tubes by collaborating institutions according to the institutions' own protocols. For TCRbeta analysis, collaborators shipped samples as frozen whole blood, isolated PBMCs, or DNA extracted from either of those sample types. In the germline V gene, CDR1 corresponds to SNHLY and CDR2 to FYNNEI. V lost 8 bases and J lost 6 bases, and the count of bases not matched to a germline gene is 17. Measured from the cysteine to the phenylalanine, the CDR3 is 16 residues long. Just CDR3 DNA is preserved here, 48 bases in frame from base 1. The immunoSEQ Assay, a bias-controlled multiplex PCR, was used to amplify TCRbeta CDR3 regions from genomic DNA. Under the source paper's analysis protocol: The number of nucleated cells in each sample was estimated from the amplification of reference gene primers within the assay. Sequence reads were collapsed and filtered to measure the absolute abundance of every unique TCRbeta CDR3 rearrangement. For each sample, productive Simpson clonality was calculated as the square root of Simpson's diversity index over productive rearrangements. This immuneACCESS table, as held by TCRdb, lists in-frame sequences with V and J called but not all clones. Of the missing ones, under half trace to an unresolved V gene in checked studies; the others have no known cause. The D gene and trimming were derived from the DNA, and the V and J assignments and clone size from that table. This sample holds tens of thousands of clones; roughly 80% were observed only once. Around 4.1% of the sample is held by the ten biggest clonotypes.

What was sequenced was peripheral blood. The rearranged segments are TRBV2 and TRBJ1-2, with TRBD1 identical over 8 junction bases. This TCR came from a woman aged 60-75 years with acute or convalescent COVID-19. Here is the DNA: TGTGCCAGCCTCGTTCACGTCTCAGGGGGCGTGGATGGCTACACCTTC. Its protein reads: CASLVHVSGGVDGYTF. The full variable domain, completed from the reference TRBV2 and TRBJ1-2 proteins outside the CDR3, reads EPEVTQTPSHQVTQMGQEVILRCVPISNHLYFYWYRQILGQKVEFLVSFYNNEISEKSEIFDDQFSVERPDGSNFTLKIRSTKLEDSAMYFCASLVHVSGGVDGYTFGSGTRLTVV.